The sequence of this T cell receptor beta chain was determined in a study of Tregs in tolerant kidney transplant recipients. Concerning this clone itself: Antigen unknown.

The CDR3 runs 12 residues. The V gene lost 6 bases and the J gene lost 6 bases, with 12 bases spanning the gap. Germline values: CDR1 MNHEY, CDR2 SVGAGI. The study, taken as a whole, reports: Donor-specific Treg expansion exceeded global Treg expansion in tolerant patients, suggesting antigen drive. Biological reproducibility was not directly addressed in this study.

The assay was immunoSEQ multiplex PCR, and TCRdb's table has in-frame clones only and misses some. The sample has around 78,000 clones; around 93% are singletons. Thawed PBMCs were FACS-sorted into unstimulated CD4+CD25+CD127- regulatory T cells, CD4+CD25- non-regulatory cells, CD4 and CD8 cells. The sample was Tregs from blood, taken before the transplant. The TCR comes from a human donor who received a combined kidney and bone marrow transplant. The rearrangement links TRBV6-5 to TRBJ2-7; TRBD1 might be the D (5 bases). The CDR3 region has the DNA TGTGCCAGCAGAGGACATTCAAGCGAGCAGTACTTC. Its protein is CASRGHSSEQYF.